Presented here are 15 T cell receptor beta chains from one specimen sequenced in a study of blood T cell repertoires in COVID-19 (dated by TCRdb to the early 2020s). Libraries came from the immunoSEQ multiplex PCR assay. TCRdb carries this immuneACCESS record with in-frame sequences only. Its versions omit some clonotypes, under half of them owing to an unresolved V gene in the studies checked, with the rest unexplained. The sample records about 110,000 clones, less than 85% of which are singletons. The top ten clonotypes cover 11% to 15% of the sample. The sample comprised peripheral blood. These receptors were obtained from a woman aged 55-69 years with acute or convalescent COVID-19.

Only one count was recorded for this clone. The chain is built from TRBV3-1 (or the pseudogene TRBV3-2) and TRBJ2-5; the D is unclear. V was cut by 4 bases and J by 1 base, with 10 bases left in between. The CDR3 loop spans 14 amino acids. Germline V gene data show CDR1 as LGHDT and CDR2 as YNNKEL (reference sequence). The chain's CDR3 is CASSRRHPQETQYF. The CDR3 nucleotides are TGTGCCAGCAGCCGCAGGCACCCCCAAGAGACCCAGTACTTC.

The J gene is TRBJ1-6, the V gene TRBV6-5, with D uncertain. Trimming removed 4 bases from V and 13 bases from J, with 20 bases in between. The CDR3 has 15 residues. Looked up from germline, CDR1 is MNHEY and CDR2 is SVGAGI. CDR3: CASSSTGGIGFPLHF. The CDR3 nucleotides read TGTGCCAGCAGTTCCACTGGCGGGATCGGCTTCCCCCTCCACTTT.

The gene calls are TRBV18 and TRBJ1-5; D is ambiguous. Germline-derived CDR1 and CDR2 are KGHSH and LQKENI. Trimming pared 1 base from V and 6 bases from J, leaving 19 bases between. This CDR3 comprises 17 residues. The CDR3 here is CASSPRMQTRDFQPQHF. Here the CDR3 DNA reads TGTGCCAGCTCACCACGCATGCAGACGAGGGATTTTCAGCCCCAGCATTTT.

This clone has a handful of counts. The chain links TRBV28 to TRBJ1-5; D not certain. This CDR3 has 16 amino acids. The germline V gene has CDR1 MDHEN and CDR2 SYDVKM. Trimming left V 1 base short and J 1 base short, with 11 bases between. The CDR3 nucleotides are TGTGCCAGCAGTTTATCGTTGGGGAGGAGCAATCAGCCCCAGCATTTT. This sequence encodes CASSLSLGRSNQPQHF.

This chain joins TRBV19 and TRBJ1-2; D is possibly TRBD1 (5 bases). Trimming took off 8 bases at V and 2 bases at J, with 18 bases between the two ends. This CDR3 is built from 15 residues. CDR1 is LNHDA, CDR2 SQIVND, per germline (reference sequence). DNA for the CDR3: TGTGCCAGTGTAGGAGGGACGGGGGGAAACTATGGCTACACCTTC. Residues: CASVGGTGGNYGYTF.

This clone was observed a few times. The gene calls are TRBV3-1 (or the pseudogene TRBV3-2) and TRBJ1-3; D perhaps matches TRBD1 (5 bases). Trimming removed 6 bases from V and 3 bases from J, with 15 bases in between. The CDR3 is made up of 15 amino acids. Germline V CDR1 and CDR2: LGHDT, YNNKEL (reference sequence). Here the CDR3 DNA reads TGTGCCAGCAGTCGCGACGGGACTGGTGGAAACACCATATATTTT. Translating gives CASSRDGTGGNTIYF.

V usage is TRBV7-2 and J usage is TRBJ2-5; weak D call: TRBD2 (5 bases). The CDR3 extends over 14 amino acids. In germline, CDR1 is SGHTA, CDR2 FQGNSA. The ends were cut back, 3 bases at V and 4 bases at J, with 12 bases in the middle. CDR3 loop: CASSFSSGIETQYF. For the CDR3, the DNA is TGTGCCAGCAGCTTTTCATCCGGGATAGAGACCCAGTACTTC.

The chain's CDR3 is CASSPAGTGADTQYF. The CDR3 DNA reads as TGCGCCAGCAGCCCCGCCGGGACAGGTGCAGATACGCAGTATTTT. J is TRBJ2-3 and V is TRBV5-1; TRBD1 aligns across 8 bases. CDR1 is SGHRS, CDR2 YFSETQ, per germline. This CDR3 is 15 amino acids long. The J segment lost 4 bases and the V segment lost 4 bases, leaving 8 bases of the junction unmatched.

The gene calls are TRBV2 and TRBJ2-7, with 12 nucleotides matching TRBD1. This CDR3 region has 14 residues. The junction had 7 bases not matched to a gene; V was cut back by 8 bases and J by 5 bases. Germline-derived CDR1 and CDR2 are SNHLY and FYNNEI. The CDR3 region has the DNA TGTGCCAGCCTGACCGGGACAGGGGGCAACGAGCAGTACTTC. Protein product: CASLTGTGGNEQYF.

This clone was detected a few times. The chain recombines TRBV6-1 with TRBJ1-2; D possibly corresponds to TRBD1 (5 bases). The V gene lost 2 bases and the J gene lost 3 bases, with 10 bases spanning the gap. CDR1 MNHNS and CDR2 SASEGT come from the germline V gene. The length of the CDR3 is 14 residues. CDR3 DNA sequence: TGTGCCAGCAGTGAAACACAGGCTTACTATGGCTACACCTTC. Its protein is CASSETQAYYGYTF.

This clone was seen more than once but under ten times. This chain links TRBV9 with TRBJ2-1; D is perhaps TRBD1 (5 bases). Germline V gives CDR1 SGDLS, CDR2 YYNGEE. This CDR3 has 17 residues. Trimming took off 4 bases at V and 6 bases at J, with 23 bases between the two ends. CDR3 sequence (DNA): TGTGCCAGCAGCCCCTGGCCCCTACAGGCGCCGAGCAATGAGCAGTTCTTC. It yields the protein CASSPWPLQAPSNEQFF.

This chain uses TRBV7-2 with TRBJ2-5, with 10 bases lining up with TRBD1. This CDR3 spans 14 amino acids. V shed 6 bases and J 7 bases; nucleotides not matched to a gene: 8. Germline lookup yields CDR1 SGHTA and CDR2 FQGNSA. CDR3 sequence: CASRLGTGARTQYF. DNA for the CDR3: TGTGCCAGCAGACTCGGGACAGGGGCAAGGACCCAGTACTTC. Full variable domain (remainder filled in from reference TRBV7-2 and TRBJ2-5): GAGVSQSPSNKVTEKGKDVELRCDPISGHTALYWYRQSLGQGLEFLIYFQGNSAPDKSGLPSDRFSAERTGGSVSTLTIQRTQQEDSAVYLCASRLGTGARTQYFGPGTRLLVL.

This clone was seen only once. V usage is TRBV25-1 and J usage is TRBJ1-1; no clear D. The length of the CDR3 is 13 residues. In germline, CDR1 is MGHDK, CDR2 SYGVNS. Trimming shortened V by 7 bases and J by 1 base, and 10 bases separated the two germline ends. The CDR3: CASISSPNTEAFF. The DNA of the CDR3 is TGTGCCAGCATCAGTTCCCCGAACACTGAAGCTTTCTTT. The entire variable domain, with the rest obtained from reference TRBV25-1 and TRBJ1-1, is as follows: EADIYQTPRYLVIGTGKKITLECSQTMGHDKMYWYQQDPGMELHLIHYSYGVNSTEKGDLSSESTVSRIRTEHFPLTLESARPSHTSQYLCASISSPNTEAFFGQGTRLTVV.

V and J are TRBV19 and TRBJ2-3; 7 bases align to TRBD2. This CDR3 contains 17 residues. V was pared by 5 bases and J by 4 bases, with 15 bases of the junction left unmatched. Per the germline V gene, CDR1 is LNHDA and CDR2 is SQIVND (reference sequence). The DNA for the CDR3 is TGTGCCAGTAGTTCCTCTGGTTTGTGGGAGGGACCAGATACGCAGTATTTT. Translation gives CASSSSGLWEGPDTQYF.

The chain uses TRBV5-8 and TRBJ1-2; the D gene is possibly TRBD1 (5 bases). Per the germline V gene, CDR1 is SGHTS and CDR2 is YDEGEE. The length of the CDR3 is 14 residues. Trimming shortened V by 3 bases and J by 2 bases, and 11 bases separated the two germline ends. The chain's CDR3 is CASSSRVPNYGYTF. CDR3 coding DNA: TGTGCCAGCAGCTCCAGGGTGCCCAACTATGGCTACACCTTC.